The entry below gives a single TCR beta chain sequence along with its context. The antigen remains unidentified. This specimen comes from a study of cytomegalovirus exposure and HLA in healthy donors. Study conclusions and caveats: CMV serostatus was the only recorded immune exposure for donors. Accurate prediction of HLA-A and HLA-B alleles (for most subjects) was reportedly achieved from TCR beta sequences.

The germline gives CDR1 SGHDT, CDR2 YYEEEE. The CDR3 is made up of 16 amino acids. V was cut by 4 bases and J by 3 bases, with 19 bases left in between. Primers for the PCR totalled 60 Vbeta and 13 Jbeta. Assay: immunoSEQ multiplex PCR; the TCRdb copy retains only in-frame clones and omits some. The table has 160,000 or so clones, roughly 81% seen once. V usage is TRBV5-6 and J usage is TRBJ2-5, with unresolved D. The clonotype originates from a woman in her late teens or twenties in good health and CMV-seropositive. Source material: PBMCs. DNA for the CDR3: TGTGCCAGCAGCCCCTTCCCATCCCCTATCAAAGAGACCCAGTACTTC. Translation: CASSPFPSPIKETQYF.